A selection of T cell receptor beta chains follows, all from one sample in a study of cytomegalovirus exposure and HLA in healthy donors. Only in-frame clones appear in the TCRdb table, and some are missing; sequencing was by immunoSEQ multiplex PCR. Counted here are under 200,000 clones, approximately 78% occurring once; the ten biggest clones make up around 0.97%. Sequencing was done on a sample of PBMCs. These receptors were taken from a girl aged 2 to 9 in good health and CMV-seropositive. The CDR3 runs from the conserved cysteine through the conserved F or W. The order of the fields is V gene, D gene, clone size, J gene, CDR3 DNA, CDR3 protein. D genes are given only for firm matches. Not all rows give a size; the values are once, few, many and, for expanded clones, a class.

>TRBV30|NA|NA|TRBJ2-1
TGTGCCTGGAGTGAGGTTAGCGAACACAATGAGCAGTTCTTC
CAWSEVSEHNEQFF
>TRBV5-8|NA|NA|TRBJ1-1
TGTGCCAGCAGGCCTCAGGTTACTGAAGCTTTCTTT
CASRPQVTEAFF
>TRBV9|NA|NA|TRBJ1-1
TGTGCCAGCAGCGTCGGGACATTGAACACTGAAGCTTTCTTT
CASSVGTLNTEAFF
>TRBV27|NA|once|TRBJ1-1
TGTGCCAGCAGCCGTTATAAGATACTTCTACCGAACACTGAAGCTTTCTTT
CASSRYKILLPNTEAFF
>TRBV5-1|NA|NA|TRBJ1-2
TGCGCCAGCAGCCGCCAGGGGTCCTCTAAAAATTCTAACTATGGCTACACCTTC
CASSRQGSSKNSNYGYTF
>TRBV10-3|TRBD1|NA|TRBJ1-2
TGTGCCATCAATCGACAGGGTACGAAGGATGGCTACACCTTC
CAINRQGTKDGYTF
>TRBV29-1|NA|NA|TRBJ2-7
TGCAGCGTTGATTGGAGTGGCAGGGGCCACGAGCAGTACTTC
CSVDWSGRGHEQYF
>TRBV7-3|TRBD1|NA|TRBJ2-7
TGTGCCAGCAGCGAAGGGGGCTTAGGCGACGAGCAGTACTTC
CASSEGGLGDEQYF
>TRBV27|NA|NA|TRBJ1-5
TGTGCCAGCAAAGAGAAGCGAGAGACGTTTTATCAGCCCCAGCATTTT
CASKEKRETFYQPQHF
>TRBV30|TRBD1|NA|TRBJ1-5
TGTGCCTGGAGTCGAGGGGGCCAGGAGCAGCCCCAGCATTTT
CAWSRGGQEQPQHF
>TRBV28|NA|NA|TRBJ1-1
TGTGCCAGCAGTTCCCCAAACACAAACACTGAAGCTTTCTTT
CASSSPNTNTEAFF
>TRBV30|NA|NA|TRBJ1-4
TGTGCCTGGAGCCCTCCCCAGGGTTGGAGTGAAAAACTGTTTTTT
CAWSPPQGWSEKLFF
>TRBV2|TRBD1|NA|TRBJ2-5
TGTGCCAGCTTCCGGGACAGGGGAGGAGAGACCCAGTACTTC
CASFRDRGGETQYF
>TRBV4-2|NA|NA|TRBJ1-2
TGTGCCAGCAGCCAAGATTCTCCAGAGGGCCTCACCGCGGGGGGCTACACCTTC
CASSQDSPEGLTAGGYTF
>TRBV5-1|NA|NA|TRBJ2-3
TGCGCCAGCAGCAAAGCGCAAGGGGGTGCAGATACGCAGTATTTT
CASSKAQGGADTQYF
>TRBV5-4|NA|NA|TRBJ2-2
TGTGCCAGCAGCTATCCCTTAGCCGGGGAGCTGTTTTTT
CASSYPLAGELFF
>TRBV5-5|NA|NA|TRBJ2-7
TGTGCCAGCAGCTTGGACTCCCCGGGTATCTACGAGCAGTACTTC
CASSLDSPGIYEQYF
>TRBV5-4|NA|NA|TRBJ2-5
TGTGCCAGCAGTAACGCAGACGGGGAGACCCAGTACTTC
CASSNADGETQYF
>TRBV30|TRBD1|NA|TRBJ1-2
TGTGCCTTACAGGGGCAAAATGGCTACACCTTC
CALQGQNGYTF
>TRBV4-1|NA|NA|TRBJ1-5
TGCGCCAGCAGCCAAGAGGGAGGTAGGAGCAATCAGCCCCAGCATTTT
CASSQEGGRSNQPQHF
>TRBV30|NA|once|TRBJ2-7
TGTGCCTGGAGTCCCGCCGGCCCGGGTGCCGAGCAGTACTTC
CAWSPAGPGAEQYF
>TRBV30|NA|NA|TRBJ2-3
TGTGCCTGGAGCGCTAAGCGGGGCACAGATACGCAGTATTTT
CAWSAKRGTDTQYF
>TRBV9|TRBD2|few|TRBJ2-5
TGTGCCAGCAGCGTAGTACTAGCGGGAATCGAGACCCAGTACTTC
CASSVVLAGIETQYF
>TRBV4-1|TRBD2|NA|TRBJ2-3
TGCGCCAGCAGCCACGGACTAGCCTTCGCAGATACGCAGTATTTT
CASSHGLAFADTQYF
>TRBV27|NA|NA|TRBJ2-7
TGTGCCAGCAGTTCCTTTTTCCGGGAGTTTAACGGCGAGCAGTACTTC
CASSSFFREFNGEQYF
>TRBV19|NA|once|TRBJ2-5
TGTGCCAGTATGCCGACTAGGGGCCAAGAGACCCAGTACTTC
CASMPTRGQETQYF
>TRBV7-8|TRBD2|NA|TRBJ2-1
TGTGCCAGCAGCCCCACCGGGGGGGGACTAGCGGGAGGAAATGAGCAGTTCTTC
CASSPTGGGLAGGNEQFF
>TRBV6-4|TRBD2|NA|TRBJ2-1
TGTGCCAGCAGTGACAGGTCGGGGGGTAGTAATGAGCAGTTCTTC
CASSDRSGGSNEQFF
>TRBV6-6|TRBD1|NA|TRBJ1-1
TGTGCCAGCAGTTACGTGGGGACAGGGGTGAGGACTGAAGCTTTCTTT
CASSYVGTGVRTEAFF
>TRBV28|NA|few|TRBJ1-2
TGTGCCAGCAGCCCCACCGGAAGAGGGAGCAGCTACACCTTC
CASSPTGRGSSYTF
>TRBV5-1|TRBD1|once|TRBJ2-6
TGCGCCAGCAGCCTCAACAGGGGCTCTGGGGCCAACGTCCTGACTTTC
CASSLNRGSGANVLTF
>TRBV7-9|NA|NA|TRBJ2-7
TGTGCCAGCAGTCCCATTTACGAGCAGTACTTC
CASSPIYEQYF